Shown below are 7 T cell receptor beta chains from a single sample sequenced in a study of regulatory T cells in long-lasting Graves disease. iRepertoire HTBI primers and Arm-PCR of CDR3 regions built TCR beta libraries. TCRdb reanalysed the multiplex PCR reads using MiXCR and keeps one entry per CDR3 protein. The sample lists around 420,000 distinct CDR3 sequences; over 12% were seen once. Noted time point: newly diagnosed GD, antithyroid drugs for less than 3 months. PBMCs provided the RNA from which the TCR library was made. The same specimen was also included in a second study, on T cells in Graves' hyperthyroidism and ophthalmopathy.

Specimen: peripheral blood mononuclear cells (PBMCs), collected at new diagnosis, from a patient treated with antithyroid drugs. These receptors all stem from a woman aged 40 to 55 with Graves disease.

The chain carries TRBV19 and TRBJ1-5; D is uncertain. V was shortened by 9 bases and J by 0 bases, with 9 bases between the two germline ends. Germline-derived CDR1 and CDR2 are LNHDA and SQIVND (reference sequence). There are 13 residues in the CDR3. CDR3 in amino acids: CASHEDSNQPQHF. CDR3 DNA sequence: TGTGCCAGCCATGAAGATAGCAATCAGCCCCAGCATTTT.

This clonotype has more than one count but fewer than ten. J is TRBJ1-5 and V is TRBV12-5; no clear D. The CDR3 is 13 amino acids. The V end lost 3 bases, the J end lost 7 bases, and 10 bases lay between the germline ends. Germline loops: CDR1 LGHNT, CDR2 FRNRAP. The CDR3 spells CASGLGQSQPQHF. The CDR3 bases are TGTGCTAGTGGTTTAGGGCAATCCCAGCCCCAGCATTTT.

The rearrangement links TRBV6-5 to TRBJ2-2; D is perhaps TRBD1 (5 bases). V gave up 0 bases and J gave up 8 bases, with 13 bases separating them. CDR3 length: 15 amino acids. In germline, CDR1 is MNHEY, CDR2 SVGAGI. CDR3 loop: CASSYSTVMGGELFF. CDR3 DNA sequence: TGTGCCAGCAGTTACTCGACAGTGATGGGTGGGGAGCTGTTTTTT.

This chain links TRBV28 with TRBJ1-6, with a weak D call TRBD1 (5 bases). The germline V gene has CDR1 MDHEN and CDR2 SYDVKM. V lost 4 bases to trimming and J lost 7 bases, with 11 bases between them. There are 14 residues in the CDR3. CDR3 DNA: TGTGCCAGCAGTTCGGCAGGGTGGAATTCACCCCTCCACTTT. Amino acids: CASSSAGWNSPLHF.

This clonotype appeared a few times. The V call is TRBV9, the J call TRBJ2-2, with unresolved D. Germline CDR1 and CDR2: SGDLS and YYNGEE. There are 15 residues in the CDR3. V was trimmed by 0 bases and J by 4 bases, leaving 10 bases between them. DNA for the CDR3: TGTGCCAGCAGCGTAGGGGGTTCGGGCACCGGGGAGCTGTTTTTT. Its translation is CASSVGGSGTGELFF.

This clonotype was found a few times. V and J are TRBV28 and TRBJ1-3, with 12 bases identical to TRBD1. V was clipped by 2 bases and J by 0 bases; unmatched bases: 14. The CDR3 has 21 residues. CDR1 is MDHEN and CDR2 is SYDVKM in the germline V gene. The CDR3 sequence is CASSLDGGDRGPPNSGNTIYF. The CDR3 coding sequence is TGTGCCAGCAGTTTAGATGGAGGGGACAGGGGGCCACCAAACTCTGGAAACACCATATATTTT.

This clonotype showed up many times. This chain links TRBV3-1 with TRBJ2-7, with 12 nucleotides matching TRBD2. CDR3 size: 14 residues. CDR1 and CDR2 from the germline V gene are LGHDT and YNNKEL (reference sequence). V trimming: 5 bases; J trimming: 6 bases; junction bases outside the gene matches: 5. The CDR3 sequence is CASSASGRAAEQYF. The CDR3 DNA reads TGTGCCAGCAGCGCTAGCGGGAGGGCAGCCGAGCAGTACTTC.